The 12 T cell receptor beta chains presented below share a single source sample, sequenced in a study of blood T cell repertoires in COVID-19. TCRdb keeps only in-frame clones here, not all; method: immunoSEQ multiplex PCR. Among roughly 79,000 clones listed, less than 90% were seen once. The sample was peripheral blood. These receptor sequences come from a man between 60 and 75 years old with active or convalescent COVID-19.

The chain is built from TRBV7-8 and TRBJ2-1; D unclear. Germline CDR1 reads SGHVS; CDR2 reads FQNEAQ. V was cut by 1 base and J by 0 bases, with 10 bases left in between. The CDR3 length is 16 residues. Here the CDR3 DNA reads TGTGCCAGCAGCTTAGTCGAGTCGATCTCCTACAATGAGCAGTTCTTC. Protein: CASSLVESISYNEQFF.

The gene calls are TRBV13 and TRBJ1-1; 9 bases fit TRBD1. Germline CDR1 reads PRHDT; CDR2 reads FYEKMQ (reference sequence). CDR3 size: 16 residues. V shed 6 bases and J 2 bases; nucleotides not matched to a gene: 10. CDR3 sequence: CASRAGTGTHNTEAFF. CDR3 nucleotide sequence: TGTGCCAGCAGGGCAGGGACAGGGACCCACAACACTGAAGCTTTCTTT.

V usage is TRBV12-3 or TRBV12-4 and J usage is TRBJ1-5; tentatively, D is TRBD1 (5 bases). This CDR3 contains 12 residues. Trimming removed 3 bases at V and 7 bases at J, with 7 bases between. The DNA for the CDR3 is TGTGCCAGCAGTTTGGCAGGGCAGCCCCAGCATTTT. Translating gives CASSLAGQPQHF.

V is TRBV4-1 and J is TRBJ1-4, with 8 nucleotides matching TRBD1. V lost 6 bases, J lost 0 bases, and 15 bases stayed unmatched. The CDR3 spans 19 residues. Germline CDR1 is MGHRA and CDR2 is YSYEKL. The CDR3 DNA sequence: TGCGCCAGCAGTCGGCACCCCGGGGGACAGGAAGCAACTAATGAAAAACTGTTTTTT. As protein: CASSRHPGGQEATNEKLFF.

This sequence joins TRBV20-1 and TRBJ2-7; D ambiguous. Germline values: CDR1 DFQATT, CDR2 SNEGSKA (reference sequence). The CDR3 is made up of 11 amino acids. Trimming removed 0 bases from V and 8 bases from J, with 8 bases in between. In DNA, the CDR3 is TGCAGTGCTAGAGATCTCACTCAGCAGTACTTC. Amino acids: CSARDLTQQYF.

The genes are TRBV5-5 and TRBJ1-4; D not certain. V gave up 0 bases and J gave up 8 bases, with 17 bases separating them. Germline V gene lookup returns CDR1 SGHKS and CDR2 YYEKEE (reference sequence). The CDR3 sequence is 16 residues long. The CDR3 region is CASSLVAAAAREKLFF. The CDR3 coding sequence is TGTGCCAGCAGCTTGGTAGCGGCCGCGGCGCGGGAAAAACTGTTTTTT.

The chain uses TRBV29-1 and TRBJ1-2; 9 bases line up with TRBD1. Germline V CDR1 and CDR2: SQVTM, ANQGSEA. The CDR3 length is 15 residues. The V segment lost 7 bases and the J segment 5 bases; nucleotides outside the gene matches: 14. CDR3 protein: CSADASPGQGYGYTF. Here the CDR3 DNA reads TGCAGCGCCGACGCAAGCCCGGGACAGGGTTATGGCTACACCTTC.

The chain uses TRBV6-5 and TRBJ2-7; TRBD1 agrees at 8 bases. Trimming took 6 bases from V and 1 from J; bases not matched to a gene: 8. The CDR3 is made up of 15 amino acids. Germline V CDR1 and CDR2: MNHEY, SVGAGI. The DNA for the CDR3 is TGTGCCAGCAGAGCAAGAGGACAGGGTTCCTACGAGCAGTACTTC. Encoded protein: CASRARGQGSYEQYF.

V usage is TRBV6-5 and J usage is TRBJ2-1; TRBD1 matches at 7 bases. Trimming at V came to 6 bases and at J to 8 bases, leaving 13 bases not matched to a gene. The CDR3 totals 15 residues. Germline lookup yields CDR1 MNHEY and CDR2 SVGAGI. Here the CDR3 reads CASRSGTVLGYEQFF. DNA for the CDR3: TGTGCCAGCAGGTCCGGGACAGTGCTAGGATATGAGCAGTTCTTC.

The CDR3 spells CASSRGGRETQYF. The CDR3 DNA reads TGTGCCAGCAGTCGGGGGGGCCGGGAGACCCAGTACTTC. The J gene is TRBJ2-5, the V gene TRBV3-1 (or the pseudogene TRBV3-2); TRBD2 aligns across 8 bases. This CDR3 is 13 amino acids long. V lost 6 bases and J lost 5; bases outside the gene matches: 5. Germline CDR1 reads LGHDT; CDR2 reads YNNKEL (reference sequence).

CDR3 protein: CASSIKQAGDDTQYF. CDR3 coding DNA: TGTGCCAGTAGTATAAAACAGGCGGGAGACGATACGCAGTATTTT. The V gene is TRBV19, the J gene TRBJ2-3; 7 bases fit TRBD2. With V trimmed by 2 bases and J by 6 bases, 8 bases remained unmatched. The CDR3 has 15 amino acids. Germline loops: CDR1 LNHDA, CDR2 SQIVND (reference sequence).

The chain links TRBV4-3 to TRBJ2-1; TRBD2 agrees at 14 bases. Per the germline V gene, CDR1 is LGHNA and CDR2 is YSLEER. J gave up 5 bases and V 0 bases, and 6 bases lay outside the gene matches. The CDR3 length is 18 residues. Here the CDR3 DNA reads TGCGCCAGCAGCCAAGATCTTCCGACTAGCGGGGGGGACAATGAGCAGTTCTTC. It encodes CASSQDLPTSGGDNEQFF.